These T cell receptor beta chains were read from a single sample in a study of T cells in Graves' hyperthyroidism and ophthalmopathy. TCRdb re-called the multiplex PCR reads with MiXCR, one entry per CDR3 protein. The table has 500,000 or so distinct CDR3 sequences, about 16% seen once; the top ten hold approximately 30%. The sample taken for sequencing was blood. The receptors were gathered from a woman between 25 and 40 years old with Graves' ophthalmopathy. Each CDR3 is given with its conserved first and last residue. The D gene is left open where the match is weak. Not every row has a clone size; where given, it reads once, few, many or a size class.

>TRBV20-1|many|.|TRBJ2-7
TGCAGTGCCCTCTTAGACGGGGGTGAGCAGTACTTC
CSALLDGGEQYF
>TRBV2|once|.|TRBJ1-2
TGTGCCAGCACCTTGGGACGCGCATCTAACTATGGCTACACCTTC
CASTLGRASNYGYTF
>TRBV6-4|.|.|TRBJ2-6
TGTGCCAGCAGTGGAGGGTCTGGGGCCAACGTCCTGACTTTC
CASSGGSGANVLTF
>TRBV5-1|once|TRBD2|TRBJ2-2
TGTGCCAGCAGCTTTGGGGAGCGGGAGGCCACCGGGGAGCTGTTTTTT
CASSFGEREATGELFF
>TRBV30|many|.|TRBJ2-2
TGTGCCTGGACTAGGGGTTCAGATCTCACCGGGGAGCTGTTTTTT
CAWTRGSDLTGELFF
>TRBV5-8|many|.|TRBJ2-3
TGTGCCAGCAGCCCTGGACTCGATAGACCAGATACGCAGTATTTT
CASSPGLDRPDTQYF
>TRBV6-2/TRBV6-3|few|.|TRBJ2-5
TGTGCCAGCGAGGCGGGATGGGGGCAAGAGACCCAGTACTTC
CASEAGWGQETQYF
>TRBV6-1|few|TRBD2|TRBJ2-3
TGTGCCAGCAGTGAATGGGGTGACCAAGCGGGAACAGATACGCAGTATTTT
CASSEWGDQAGTDTQYF
>TRBV12-3/TRBV12-4|many|.|TRBJ2-1
TGTGCCAGCAGCTGGGACTTGGAAAATGAGCAGTTCTTC
CASSWDLENEQFF
>TRBV28|many|.|TRBJ2-7
TGTGCCAGCAGAACTAGCCTAGACTCCTACGAGCAGTACTTC
CASRTSLDSYEQYF
>TRBV5-1|many|.|TRBJ2-7
TGCGCCAGCAGCTTGGACTTCGTTAGCTCCTACGAGCAGTACTTC
CASSLDFVSSYEQYF
>TRBV14|.|TRBD2|TRBJ2-1
TGTGCCAGCAGCCAAACGGGAGGGCCTGTAGATGAGCAGTTCTTC
CASSQTGGPVDEQFF
>TRBV19|.|TRBD2|TRBJ2-7
TGTGCCAGTAGTATTTCCACTAGCGGGACCCCCTACGAGCAGTACTTC
CASSISTSGTPYEQYF
>TRBV6-4|.|.|TRBJ2-7
TGTGCCAGCAGTGCCCGACCAGACGGCGAGCAGTACTTC
CASSARPDGEQYF
>TRBV20-1|many|.|TRBJ1-1
TGCAGTGCTAGAGATCCCTCACTGAACACTGAAGCTTTCTTT
CSARDPSLNTEAFF
>TRBV5-1|.|.|TRBJ1-4
TGCGCCAGCAGCCGGGAGGGGGAAGCAACTAATGAAAAACTGTTTTTT
CASSREGEATNEKLFF
>TRBV5-8|many|TRBD1|TRBJ2-1
TGTGCCAGCAGCTCCTGGACAGGGGAGGGGAATGAGCAGTTCTTC
CASSSWTGEGNEQFF
>TRBV20-1|.|TRBD2|TRBJ2-2
TGCAGTGCTAGGGGACTAGCGGGAGCCTCCACCGGGGAGCTGTTTTTT
CSARGLAGASTGELFF
>TRBV28|many|TRBD2|TRBJ2-5
TGTGCCAGCAGTTTCGGCGGACTAGCGGGAGTCTCGACCCAGTACTTC
CASSFGGLAGVSTQYF
>TRBV7-2|many|TRBD1|TRBJ2-7
TGTGCCAGCAGCTGGGGACAGACGGAGCAGTACTTC
CASSWGQTEQYF
>TRBV18|.|.|TRBJ1-1
TGTGCCAGCTCACCGATTGAAGGGCGGGCTGAAGCTTTCTTT
CASSPIEGRAEAFF
>TRBV10-3|.|TRBD1|TRBJ2-7
TGTGCCATCAGTGATGGGACAGGGTACGAGCAGTACTTC
CAISDGTGYEQYF
>TRBV7-2|.|TRBD1|TRBJ1-5
TGTGCCAGCAGCTTAGCCCCGACAGGGGGGAAGCCCCAGCATTTT
CASSLAPTGGKPQHF
>TRBV3-1|few|.|TRBJ2-1
TGTGCCAGCAGCCACGGATCGCCCTCCTACAATGAGCAGTTCTTC
CASSHGSPSYNEQFF
>TRBV19|.|.|TRBJ2-1
TGTGCCAGTAGTATTCGGGAGAACAATGAGCAGTTCTTC
CASSIRENNEQFF
>TRBV4-2|.|.|TRBJ2-7
TGTGCCAGCAGCCCTATGGGGGGTTACGAGCAGTACTTC
CASSPMGGYEQYF
>TRBV10-3|.|.|TRBJ2-7
TGTGCCATCAGTGAGTCGTTCCACGAGCAGTACTTC
CAISESFHEQYF
>TRBV29-1|many|.|TRBJ2-7
TGCAGCGTTGAAGATGCCTGGACCTCCGAGCAGTACTTC
CSVEDAWTSEQYF
>TRBV11-1|.|.|TRBJ1-4
TGTGCCAGCAGCTTACGCGAATGGGGTCCGGGTGAAAAACTGTTTTTT
CASSLREWGPGEKLFF
>TRBV27|once|.|TRBJ2-5
TGTGCCAGCAGTTTCTGGGCAGACCTACAGACCCAGTACTTC
CASSFWADLQTQYF
>TRBV29-1|.|TRBD2|TRBJ2-7
TGCAGCGTTCCCGGGACTAGCGAGCAGTACTTC
CSVPGTSEQYF
>TRBV7-2|many|.|TRBJ2-5
TGTGCCAGCAGCTTTGACAGGATGGAGACCCAGTACTTC
CASSFDRMETQYF
>TRBV14|.|TRBD2|TRBJ2-1
TGTGCCAGCAGCTATAGCGGGCCGAGCTCCTACAATGAGCAGTTCTTC
CASSYSGPSSYNEQFF
>TRBV9|few|.|TRBJ2-2
TGTGCCAGCAGCGTATCCCCGACTGACCCAGGGGGGGAGCTGTTTTTT
CASSVSPTDPGGELFF
>TRBV20-1|many|.|TRBJ1-5
TGCAGTGCTCCCGTCACCGGGCAGCCCCAGCATTTT
CSAPVTGQPQHF
>TRBV28|.|.|TRBJ1-4
TGTGCCAGCAGTCTATACATGCGGCAGGTGTATGAAAAACTGTTTTTT
CASSLYMRQVYEKLFF
>TRBV28|few|.|TRBJ2-1
TGTGCCAGCAGCGCCCGTGTTTGGGGGGCTGAGCAGTTCTTC
CASSARVWGAEQFF
>TRBV28|once|.|TRBJ1-4
TGTGCCAGCAGTTTATACAATGGGGATGCAACTAATGAAAAACTGTTTTTT
CASSLYNGDATNEKLFF
>TRBV5-6|few|.|TRBJ1-1
TGTGCCAGCCTAATGGATCGGAACACTGAAGCTTTCTTT
CASLMDRNTEAFF
>TRBV6-1|.|.|TRBJ1-6
TGTGCCAGCAACTACAGGGAAGGTAATTCACCCCTCCACTTT
CASNYREGNSPLHF
>TRBV4-3|once|.|TRBJ1-3
TGCGCCAGCAGCCAAGATTTCCCAAGCTCTGGAAACACCATATATTTT
CASSQDFPSSGNTIYF
>TRBV20-1|many|TRBD1|TRBJ2-3
TGCAGTGCTAGACCGGACAGGGCCACAGATACGCAGTATTTT
CSARPDRATDTQYF
>TRBV18|.|.|TRBJ2-3
TGTGCCAGCTCACCAGAGCGGAAGGGTACAGATACGCAGTATTTT
CASSPERKGTDTQYF
>TRBV12-3/TRBV12-4|.|.|TRBJ2-1
TGTGCCAGCAGTTTGGACGGCTCTGACAATGAGCAGTTCTTC
CASSLDGSDNEQFF
>TRBV19|few|.|TRBJ2-4
TGTGCCAGTAGGCCGACCAGTGTAGCCAAAAACATTCAGTACTTC
CASRPTSVAKNIQYF
>TRBV27|.|.|TRBJ1-1
TGTGCCAGCAGTTCGGTTGTCAGCCAAGGCACTGAAGCTTTCTTT
CASSSVVSQGTEAFF
>TRBV28|many|TRBD2|TRBJ2-1
TGTGCCAGCACCCTACTAGCGGGAGGGTCCGAGCAGTTCTTC
CASTLLAGGSEQFF
>TRBV30|many|.|TRBJ2-7
TGTGCCTGCATAGACGGGTCCTACGAGCAGTACTTC
CACIDGSYEQYF
>TRBV29-1|many|.|TRBJ2-7
TGCAGCACTCGGACAGGGCCTAGCGGCCTTAGCTCCTACGAGCAGTACTTC
CSTRTGPSGLSSYEQYF
>TRBV12-3/TRBV12-4|many|.|TRBJ2-5
TGTGCCAGCAGGGAAGGGCCTCAAGAGACCCAGTACTTC
CASREGPQETQYF
>TRBV12-3/TRBV12-4|.|.|TRBJ1-1
TGTGCCAGCAGGATTCAGGACGCAAACACTGAAGCTTTCTTT
CASRIQDANTEAFF
>TRBV20-1|many|.|TRBJ1-6
TGCAGTGCTAGCCTGCGGGTAGGATCACCCCTCCACTTT
CSASLRVGSPLHF
>TRBV6-1|many|TRBD1|TRBJ2-1
TGTGCCAGCAGCCTTCCCCTCCGGGACAGGGAAGGTAATGAGCAGTTCTTC
CASSLPLRDREGNEQFF
>TRBV18|.|.|TRBJ2-5
TGTGCCAGCTCACCAGAACTCCTTCAAGAGACCCAGTACTTC
CASSPELLQETQYF
>TRBV10-3|.|.|TRBJ2-3
TGTGCCATCAGTGAAGGTGGCACAGATACGCAGTATTTT
CAISEGGTDTQYF